This TCR beta chain is drawn from a study of shared clonotypes between healthy human individuals. Only Caucasian adults living in Nashville, Tennessee served as donors. The CDR3 is 17 amino acids. Some clones are missing from TCRdb's copy, which holds only in-frame ones; the method was immunoSEQ multiplex PCR. This sample yields some 1.4 million clones, of which roughly 97% are seen a single time; 1.2% belongs to the top ten. The chain is built from TRBV1 and TRBJ2-1; the table's D call, TRBD2, has no DNA check behind it. TRBV1 corresponds to a pseudogene. Sequenced input: naive CD4+ T cells sorted from blood. Regarding subset: CD45RA+ positively selected. The clonotype was recovered from a man aged 30 to 39 in good health. CDR3 amino acids: CTSSQTNQRQSHNEQFF. CDR3 nucleotide sequence: TGCACCAGCAGCCAAACGAACCAGCGGCAAAGCCACAATGAGCAGTTCTTC.